The 26 T cell receptor beta chains below come from one sample, sequenced in a study of T cells in Graves' hyperthyroidism and ophthalmopathy. Researchers amplified the TCR beta CDR3 regions from RNA transcripts. When the TCR CDR3 underwent first-round RT-PCR, the HTBI primer set was used. TCRdb used MiXCR to reprocess the multiplex PCR reads, holding one entry per CDR3 protein. The table includes approximately 710,000 distinct CDR3 sequences, roughly 17% detected once. The sequenced material came from blood. The receptor source for this set is a man between 50 and 59 years old with Graves' hyperthyroidism.

This clonotype was counted many times. This sequence joins TRBV3-1 and TRBJ2-7; a possible D gene is TRBD1 (5 bases). V was trimmed by 0 bases and J by 4 bases, leaving 7 bases between them. The CDR3 consists of 13 residues. Germline assignment: CDR1 LGHDT and CDR2 YNNKEL (reference sequence). CDR3 protein: CASSQEQDYEQYF. The CDR3 DNA is TGTGCCAGCAGCCAAGAACAGGATTACGAGCAGTACTTC.

This chain links TRBV19 with TRBJ1-2; D uncertain. V was trimmed by 4 bases and J by 7 bases, leaving 13 bases between them. Germline values: CDR1 LNHDA, CDR2 SQIVND (reference sequence). CDR3 length: 13 amino acids. The CDR3 DNA follows: TGTGCCAGTAGTACGACCGACCCCCGTGGCTACACCTTC. This codes for CASSTTDPRGYTF.

This clonotype appeared many times. The chain recombines TRBV27 with TRBJ2-5; D perhaps matches TRBD1 (6 bases). CDR1 MNHEY and CDR2 SMNVEV come from the germline V gene (reference sequence). CDR3 length: 14 residues. Trimming took off 6 bases at V and 3 bases at J, with 14 bases between the two ends. The CDR3, as DNA: TGTGCCAGCAGACCCTCAGGGGTAAAAGAGACCCAGTACTTC. It is translated as CASRPSGVKETQYF.

This clonotype was seen ten or more times. The genes are TRBV7-3 and TRBJ2-1, with 8 bases lining up with TRBD2. The CDR3 contains 14 residues. CDR1 is SGHTA, CDR2 FQGTGA, per germline. J was trimmed by 5 bases and V by 4 bases; bases with no gene match: 4. CDR3 protein: CASSSGLGDNEQFF. The CDR3 DNA follows: TGTGCCAGCAGCTCGGGACTAGGAGACAATGAGCAGTTCTTC.

The chain is built from TRBV4-1 and TRBJ1-2; D is ambiguous. CDR1 MGHRA and CDR2 YSYEKL come from the germline V gene. Trimming removed 4 bases from V and 3 bases from J, with 12 bases in between. This CDR3 comprises 14 residues. The CDR3, as DNA: TGCGCCAGCAGCCCTGACTGGGAGGACTATGGCTACACCTTC. Translating gives CASSPDWEDYGYTF.

There are many counts of this clonotype. The chain employs TRBV29-1 and TRBJ1-1, with a tentative D call TRBD1 (6 bases). CDR3 size: 12 residues. Deletions cut 6 bases from V and 1 base from J, with 9 bases between. The V gene's germline CDR1 is SQVTM and CDR2 ANQGSEA. Written as DNA, the CDR3 is TGCAGCGTCAAGACAGGGAACACTGAAGCTTTCTTT. Translation: CSVKTGNTEAFF.

The sample holds many counts of this clonotype. The V call is TRBV19, the J call TRBJ1-5; D gene uncertain. This CDR3 contains 13 residues. Trimming removed 5 bases at V and 3 bases at J, with 8 bases between. The germline V gene encodes CDR1 LNHDA and CDR2 SQIVND (reference sequence). The CDR3 DNA reads as TGTGCCAGTAGTTGGGCCAACAATCAGCCCCAGCATTTT. Its translation: CASSWANNQPQHF.

To note about this clonotype: A much larger clone lies a single base off, so this may be a read error. This sequence joins TRBV28 and TRBJ2-3, with 12 bases identical to TRBD2. The CDR3 is 19 amino acids. Germline lookup yields CDR1 MDHEN and CDR2 SYDVKM. The CDR3 here is CASSLLRASGRAVGDTQCF. CDR3 nucleotides: TGTGCCAGCAGTTTATTGCGGGCTAGCGGGAGGGCCGTGGGAGATACGCAGTGTTTT.

This clonotype was detected many times. The chain has TRBV7-9 and TRBJ2-5; possible D gene TRBD2, 6 bases. The CDR3 is 15 amino acids. The germline V and J ends were trimmed by 8 bases and 4 bases, with 20 bases remaining between them. The germline V gene encodes CDR1 SEHNR and CDR2 FQNEAQ (reference sequence). For the CDR3, the DNA is TGTGCCAGCTCTTCCCCCGGGGGATTGGGAGAGACCCAGTACTTC. Translation: CASSSPGGLGETQYF.

The gene calls are TRBV28 and TRBJ2-7; possible D gene TRBD1, 7 bases. Trimming left V 6 bases short and J 6 bases short, with 15 bases between. The CDR3 is made up of 13 amino acids. Looked up from germline, CDR1 is MDHEN and CDR2 is SYDVKM. CDR3 nucleotide sequence: TGTGCCAGCAGGGACAGGAGGGGACTCGAGCAGTACTTC. Protein product: CASRDRRGLEQYF.

This clonotype was found many times. This chain connects TRBV5-1 to TRBJ2-1; D call uncertain. Germline CDR1 SGHRS, CDR2 YFSETQ. The V end lost 0 bases, the J end lost 7 bases, and 14 bases lay between the germline ends. The CDR3 consists of 15 residues. The CDR3 protein is CASSLAEVPWNEQFF. The CDR3 nucleotides are TGCGCCAGCAGCTTGGCCGAGGTCCCGTGGAATGAGCAGTTCTTC.

This clonotype came up many times. V usage is TRBV2 and J usage is TRBJ1-6; D remains unclear. V shed 6 bases and J shed 5 bases, with 14 bases lying between them. This CDR3 region has 15 residues. The germline gives CDR1 SNHLY, CDR2 FYNNEI. The DNA of the CDR3 is TGTGCCAGCAGGGTAATCCAGGTTAATAATTCACCCCTCCACTTT. Its protein is CASRVIQVNNSPLHF. The entire variable domain, with the rest obtained from reference TRBV2 and TRBJ1-6, is as follows: EPEVTQTPSHQVTQMGQEVILRCVPISNHLYFYWYRQILGQKVEFLVSFYNNEISEKSEIFDDQFSVERPDGSNFTLKIRSTKLEDSAMYFCASRVIQVNNSPLHFGNGTRLTVT.

This clonotype was counted ten times or more. The chain recombines TRBV12-3 or TRBV12-4 with TRBJ2-2; 7 bases line up with TRBD1. Trimming took 4 bases from V and 7 from J; bases not matched to a gene: 6. The CDR3 runs to 14 residues. The CDR3 here is CASSWDSTVGELFF. The CDR3, as DNA: TGTGCCAGCAGTTGGGACAGTACCGTCGGGGAGCTGTTTTTT.

This clonotype has ten or more counts. The chain combines TRBV27 with TRBJ2-7; TRBD2 matches 16 bases. With V trimmed by 6 bases and J by 0 bases, 17 bases remained unmatched. Germline assignment: CDR1 MNHEY and CDR2 SMNVEV (reference sequence). There are 21 residues in the CDR3. DNA of the CDR3: TGTGCCAGCAGAGCTAGAGTGCCCGGGACTAGCGGGAGGGCCGTCTCCTACGAGCAGTACTTC. This sequence encodes CASRARVPGTSGRAVSYEQYF.

V usage is TRBV27 and J usage is TRBJ2-1, with D possibly being TRBD2 (6 bases). This CDR3 region has 19 residues. The ends were cut back, 5 bases at V and 0 bases at J, with 23 bases in the middle. Germline-derived CDR1 and CDR2 are MNHEY and SMNVEV (reference sequence). DNA for the CDR3: TGTGCCAGCAGTCAGATTCGGGTTCGCGCGGGAAGCTCCTACAATGAGCAGTTCTTC. Protein sequence: CASSQIRVRAGSSYNEQFF.

Many counts were recorded for this clonotype. The chain combines TRBV19 with TRBJ2-5, with 10 bases matching TRBD1. Trimming at V came to 7 bases and at J to 6 bases, leaving 8 bases not matched to a gene. The CDR3 contains 14 residues. Germline V gene lookup returns CDR1 LNHDA and CDR2 SQIVND (reference sequence). CDR3 in amino acids: CASKGQGIGKTQYF. CDR3 DNA: TGTGCCAGTAAGGGACAGGGGATTGGTAAGACCCAGTACTTC.

V and J are TRBV11-2 and TRBJ2-5; TRBD1 aligns across 7 bases. The germline CDR1 and CDR2 sequences are SGHAT and FQNNGV. With 5 bases clipped from V and 4 bases from J, the junction kept 10 bases outside the gene matches. The CDR3 loop spans 15 amino acids. The DNA for the CDR3 is TGTGCCAGCAGCCTACAGGGGTCTCAAGGAGAGACCCAGTACTTC. Translation: CASSLQGSQGETQYF.

In its sample, this clonotype was seen many times. The chain carries TRBV12-3 or TRBV12-4 and TRBJ1-2; D is unresolved. Trimming left V 6 bases short and J 1 base short, with 6 bases between. The CDR3 consists of 12 residues. Here the CDR3 DNA reads TGTGCCAGCAGACGGATTAACTATGGCTACACCTTC. Its protein product is CASRRINYGYTF.

This clonotype was picked up a small number of times. The chain couples TRBV6-1 to TRBJ2-6, with unresolved D. CDR1 and CDR2 (germline): MNHNS, SASEGT. V was clipped by 6 bases and J by 1 base, with 10 bases between them. The CDR3 runs to 15 residues. CDR3 sequence: CASRLDLSGANVLTF. The CDR3 DNA reads as TGTGCCAGCAGGCTCGACCTGTCTGGGGCCAACGTCCTGACTTTC.

This clonotype has more than one count but fewer than ten. The chain links TRBV29-1 to TRBJ1-5, with TRBD1 matching over 9 bases. CDR1 SQVTM and CDR2 ANQGSEA come from the germline V gene. Germline trimming cut 8 bases from V and 3 bases from J; bases unmatched to any gene: 8. The CDR3 is 14 residues long. The CDR3 coding sequence is TGCAGCATTATAACAGGGGGCTACAATCAGCCCCAGCATTTT. Its translation: CSIITGGYNQPQHF.

This clonotype was found many times. V and J are TRBV20-1 and TRBJ2-1, with D possibly being TRBD2 (6 bases). Trimming shortened V by 3 bases and J by 5 bases, and 11 bases separated the two germline ends. This CDR3 is 13 amino acids long. Germline CDR1 and CDR2: DFQATT and SNEGSKA (reference sequence). The DNA of the CDR3 is TGCAGTGCTAGGATGTTAGCGGACAATGAGCAGTTCTTC. Protein sequence: CSARMLADNEQFF.

Ten or more counts support this clonotype. The chain employs TRBV3-1 and TRBJ2-1; TRBD2 might be the D (5 bases). Germline V lookup: CDR1 LGHDT, CDR2 YNNKEL (reference sequence). CDR3 size: 15 residues. V gave up 6 bases and J gave up 3 bases, with 15 bases separating them. CDR3 region: CASSPRGSIYNEQFF. In nucleotides, the CDR3 is TGTGCCAGCAGTCCCCGCGGGTCCATCTACAATGAGCAGTTCTTC.

This clonotype came up a few times. The chain joins TRBV7-8 to TRBJ2-7, with 10 bases matching TRBD1. After removal of 0 bases from V and 2 bases from J, the junction contained 7 bases not matched to a gene. The CDR3 is 17 amino acids. The germline V gene encodes CDR1 SGHVS and CDR2 FQNEAQ. The CDR3 DNA reads as TGTGCCAGCAGCTTAGCGGAGGACAGGGGGACCACCTACGAGCAGTACTTC. Translating gives CASSLAEDRGTTYEQYF.

This clonotype was detected many times. The rearrangement joins TRBV12-3 or TRBV12-4 to TRBJ1-1; weak D call: TRBD1 (5 bases). The V and J ends lost 5 bases and 0 bases respectively, with 16 bases between them. This CDR3 region has 16 residues. For the CDR3, the DNA is TGTGCCAGCAGTCCAGCCGTGTGGGGGGTGAACACTGAAGCTTTCTTT. Protein: CASSPAVWGVNTEAFF.

This clonotype was observed many times. The chain has TRBV2 and TRBJ2-5; 11 bases match TRBD1. This CDR3 contains 15 residues. V trimming: 7 bases; J trimming: 5 bases; junction bases outside the gene matches: 9. Looked up from germline, CDR1 is SNHLY and CDR2 is FYNNEI. DNA of the CDR3: TGTGCCAGCACCCGGGACAGGGGGTCAGGTGAGACCCAGTACTTC. Translation gives CASTRDRGSGETQYF.

This clonotype has at least ten counts. The chain carries TRBV20-1 and TRBJ2-1, with 11 bases lining up with TRBD2. V was clipped by 3 bases and J by 0 bases; unmatched bases: 4. CDR1 is DFQATT, CDR2 SNEGSKA, per germline (reference sequence). This CDR3 comprises 16 residues. The CDR3 here is CSASGTSGSSYNEQFF. Here the CDR3 DNA reads TGCAGTGCTAGTGGTACTAGCGGGAGCTCCTACAATGAGCAGTTCTTC.